One sample yielded the 29 T cell receptor beta chains listed below, sequenced in a study of T cell responses to AZD1222 COVID-19 vaccine. Measured with immunoSEQ multiplex PCR; TCRdb has only the in-frame clones, and not every one. The data hold some 130,000 clones, with more than 85% observed a single time. Specimen: peripheral blood, collected on day 0 of AZD1222 vaccination. These TCRs come from an adult in good health.

The CDR3 coding sequence is TGTGCCAGCAGCGTTGGACCGAGGAGCTCCTACGAGCAGTACTTC. Protein: CASSVGPRSSYEQYF. This chain links TRBV9 with TRBJ2-7; D is undetermined. The germline CDR1 and CDR2 sequences are SGDLS and YYNGEE. There are 15 residues in the CDR3. V was trimmed by 2 bases and J by 0 bases, leaving 12 bases between them. The full variable domain, its missing parts supplied by reference TRBV9 and TRBJ2-7, is DSGVTQTPKHLITATGQRVTLRCSPRSGDLSVYWYQQSLDQGLQFLIQYYNGEERAKGNILERFSAQQFPDLHSELNLSSLELGDSALYFCASSVGPRSSYEQYFGPGTRLTVT.

The chain links TRBV19 to TRBJ1-2; D not resolved. The CDR3 extends over 16 amino acids. Trimming removed 3 bases from V and 5 bases from J, with 19 bases in between. CDR1 is LNHDA, CDR2 SQIVND, per germline (reference sequence). CDR3 bases: TGTGCCAGTAGTATGGATCCGAGACGAGGGAGTTATGGCTACACCTTC. This gives the protein CASSMDPRRGSYGYTF.

This chain uses TRBV19 with TRBJ1-2; tentative D call: TRBD1 (6 bases). The CDR3 covers 12 residues. Germline lookup yields CDR1 LNHDA and CDR2 SQIVND (reference sequence). The V end lost 3 bases, the J end lost 7 bases, and 9 bases lay between the germline ends. CDR3 nucleotides: TGTGCCAGTAGTATTGGACAGATTGGCTACACCTTC. Amino acid sequence: CASSIGQIGYTF. The variable domain in full, completed from reference TRBV19 and TRBJ1-2, reads DGGITQSPKYLFRKEGQNVTLSCEQNLNHDAMYWYRQDPGQGLRLIYYSQIVNDFQKGDIAEGYSVSREKKESFPLTVTSAQKNPTAFYLCASSIGQIGYTFGSGTRLTVV.

The rearrangement joins TRBV18 to TRBJ1-5, with 7 bases lining up with TRBD1. The junction had 18 bases not matched to a gene; V was cut back by 3 bases and J by 7 bases. The CDR3 has 18 amino acids. Germline CDR1 and CDR2: KGHSH and LQKENI. The CDR3 region has the DNA TGTGCCAGCTCACCTTATCATTCGACAGGGAGGATTAACCAGCCCCAGCATTTT. Protein: CASSPYHSTGRINQPQHF.

The chain uses TRBV7-8 and TRBJ1-2; the D gene is possibly TRBD1 (6 bases). From germline, CDR1 is SGHVS and CDR2 FQNEAQ. This CDR3 is built from 14 residues. V was trimmed by 4 bases and J by 6 bases, leaving 15 bases between them. CDR3 sequence (DNA): TGTGCCAGCAGCTCCGAGCTAGGGGGGCATGGCTACACCTTC. Protein: CASSSELGGHGYTF.

This chain connects TRBV7-9 to TRBJ1-2; D is possibly TRBD1 (5 bases). V was trimmed by 5 bases and J by 6 bases, leaving 19 bases between them. This CDR3 is built from 15 residues. CDR1 SEHNR and CDR2 FQNEAQ come from the germline V gene (reference sequence). CDR3 residues: CASSPEPGGSDGYTF. DNA for the CDR3: TGTGCCAGCAGCCCCGAGCCCGGGGGATCAGATGGCTACACCTTC.

The chain combines TRBV11-3 with TRBJ1-1; D is unresolved. V was pared by 4 bases and J by 10 bases, with 13 bases between. The CDR3 extends over 12 amino acids. Germline V gives CDR1 SGHNT, CDR2 YENEEA. CDR3: CASSSRTWGAFF. The CDR3 nucleotides are TGTGCCAGCAGCTCTCGCACCTGGGGAGCTTTCTTT.

The rearrangement uses TRBV4-1 and TRBJ2-3, with 10 bases matching TRBD2. The ends lost 5 bases at V and 4 bases at J; junction bases unmatched: 12. This CDR3 region has 17 residues. Looked up from germline, CDR1 is MGHRA and CDR2 is YSYEKL. CDR3 in DNA: TGCGCCAGCAGCGCCTCTTCTAGCGGGGGTTGGTCAGATACGCAGTATTTT. Protein sequence: CASSASSSGGWSDTQYF.

The V gene is TRBV7-3, the J gene TRBJ2-5; TRBD2 agrees at 13 bases. This CDR3 is built from 16 residues. Trimming removed 4 bases from V and 1 base from J; junction bases left unmatched: 3. Germline-derived CDR1 and CDR2 are SGHTA and FQGTGA. The CDR3 sequence is CASSSGLAGVQETQYF. The CDR3 DNA follows: TGTGCCAGCAGCTCTGGACTAGCGGGGGTCCAAGAGACCCAGTACTTC.

The chain couples TRBV7-6 to TRBJ2-6; D call uncertain. Germline V gene data show CDR1 as SGHVS and CDR2 as FNYEAQ. Trimming pared 1 base from V and 4 bases from J, leaving 5 bases between. The CDR3 extends over 14 amino acids. The CDR3 here is CASSLGGGANVLTF. In nucleotides, the CDR3 is TGTGCCAGCAGCTTAGGGGGAGGGGCCAACGTCCTGACTTTC.

The rearrangement links TRBV7-6 to TRBJ2-1; 9 bases line up with TRBD2. Trimming took 3 bases from V and 1 from J; bases not matched to a gene: 4. Germline V gene sequence: CDR1 SGHVS, CDR2 FNYEAQ. The CDR3 loop spans 16 amino acids. The CDR3, as DNA: TGTGCCAGCAGCTTTGGGCTAGCGGGGTCCTACAATGAGCAGTTCTTC. The encoded protein is CASSFGLAGSYNEQFF.

For the CDR3, the DNA is TGCGCCAGCAGCTTGCCAGGACAGTACAATGAGCAGTTCTTC. Its translation: CASSLPGQYNEQFF. The V call is TRBV5-1, the J call TRBJ2-1; tentatively, D is TRBD1 (6 bases). Germline CDR1 and CDR2: SGHRS and YFSETQ. The V end was cut by 1 base, the J end by 4 bases, with 9 bases between. This CDR3 contains 14 residues.

The chain uses TRBV5-4 and TRBJ1-2; 7 bases line up with TRBD1. V shed 4 bases and J 3 bases; nucleotides not matched to a gene: 3. Germline V CDR1 and CDR2: SGHNT, YYREEE (reference sequence). The CDR3 has 13 residues. The CDR3 DNA sequence: TGTGCCAGCAGCCCCCAGGGGGACTATGGCTACACCTTC. Encoded protein: CASSPQGDYGYTF. Full variable domain (remainder filled in from reference TRBV5-4 and TRBJ1-2): ETGVTQSPTHLIKTRGQQVTLRCSSQSGHNTVSWYQQALGQGPQFIFQYYREEENGRGNFPPRFSGLQFPNYSSELNVNALELDDSALYLCASSPQGDYGYTFGSGTRLTVV.

V gene TRBV4-1 combines with J gene TRBJ2-1, with 8 bases lining up with TRBD2. This CDR3 spans 17 amino acids. The V segment lost 6 bases and the J segment 8 bases; nucleotides outside the gene matches: 18. CDR1 is MGHRA and CDR2 is YSYEKL in the germline V gene. The CDR3 DNA sequence: TGCGCCAGCAGTCCCACGCTAGCGGGTAATCCGTACCATGAGCAGTTCTTC. This translates into CASSPTLAGNPYHEQFF.

Details on this clone: The junction and the germline gene differ at one end; a read error may be behind it. Other DNA sequences in this sample translate to the same CDR3. V gene TRBV16 combines with J gene TRBJ1-5; 8 bases map to TRBD1. CDR1 and CDR2 (germline): KGHSY, FQNENV. The CDR3 spans 15 residues. The DNA for the CDR3 is TGTGCCAGCAGCCAATCTAGACAGGGGCGTCAGCCTCAGCATTTT. Translation gives CASSQSRQGRQPQHF.

This chain links TRBV30 with TRBJ2-1, with 7 positions matching TRBD2. The CDR3 extends over 14 amino acids. Unmatched junction bases numbered 1, after V lost 0 bases and J lost 2 bases. Germline V gene sequence: CDR1 GTSNPN, CDR2 SVGIG (reference sequence). In DNA form, the CDR3 reads TGTGCCTGGAGTGTCGGGGGGACCTACAATGAGCAGTTCTTC. Encoded protein: CAWSVGGTYNEQFF.

This sequence joins TRBV7-3 and TRBJ1-2; TRBD1 agrees at 7 bases. The CDR3 contains 13 residues. Germline CDR1 is SGHTA and CDR2 is FQGTGA. V was clipped by 5 bases and J by 6 bases; unmatched bases: 6. CDR3 coding DNA: TGTGCCAGCAGCCAAGGGGGCGCGGATGGCTACACCTTC. It encodes CASSQGGADGYTF.

This clone has only one observation. V and J are TRBV27 and TRBJ1-3; TRBD1 is a possible D gene (6 bases). V was shortened by 5 bases and J by 4 bases, with 9 bases between the two germline ends. CDR1 and CDR2 (germline): MNHEY, SMNVEV (reference sequence). The CDR3 sequence is 13 residues long. The CDR3 here is CASSTGSGNTIYF. CDR3 nucleotide sequence: TGTGCCAGCAGTACAGGGTCCGGAAACACCATATATTTT.

This clone was seen only a few times. The V gene is TRBV29-1, the J gene TRBJ2-7; possible D gene TRBD1, 6 bases. Trimming removed 2 bases at V and 6 bases at J, with 11 bases between. The CDR3 loop spans 12 amino acids. The germline CDR1 and CDR2 sequences are SQVTM and ANQGSEA. As DNA, the CDR3 is TGCAGCGTTGAAACCGGGACATCCGAGCAGTACTTC. Its protein product is CSVETGTSEQYF.

A note on this clone: The identical CDR3 is also encoded by other nucleotide sequences in the sample. The chain couples TRBV5-1 to TRBJ1-1, with a tentative D call TRBD1 (5 bases). CDR3 length: 14 residues. Germline V gene lookup returns CDR1 SGHRS and CDR2 YFSETQ. With 4 bases removed from V and 3 bases from J, the gap between germline ends came to 13 bases. In DNA form, the CDR3 reads TGCGCCAGCAGCCCGCAGGGTCAGGACACTGAAGCTTTCTTT. Translation: CASSPQGQDTEAFF.

The chain employs TRBV28 and TRBJ1-2; D gene uncertain. With 7 bases removed from V and 8 bases from J, the gap between germline ends came to 17 bases. The CDR3 has 13 amino acids. The germline V gene encodes CDR1 MDHEN and CDR2 SYDVKM. CDR3: CASNRPGRKGYTF. The CDR3 nucleotides read TGTGCCAGCAACCGCCCGGGAAGGAAGGGCTACACCTTC.

The chain is built from TRBV6-6 and TRBJ2-2; either TRBD1 or TRBD2 may fit D (5 bases each). The CDR3 has 12 amino acids. The V end was cut by 5 bases, the J end by 6 bases, with 7 bases between. Germline V gene lookup returns CDR1 MNHNY and CDR2 SVGAGI (reference sequence). The CDR3 sequence: CASSRGAGELFF. CDR3 nucleotides: TGTGCCAGCAGTAGGGGAGCCGGGGAGCTGTTTTTT.

The genes are TRBV5-1 and TRBJ1-2; no definite D call. V was trimmed by 3 bases and J by 6 bases, leaving 12 bases between them. CDR3 length: 13 residues. Germline V gene sequence: CDR1 SGHRS, CDR2 YFSETQ. The CDR3: CASSSMQSDGYTF. The CDR3 bases are TGCGCCAGCAGCTCAATGCAATCGGATGGCTACACCTTC.

This clone is a singleton in its sample. The gene calls are TRBV3-1 (or the pseudogene TRBV3-2) and TRBJ2-7, with D perhaps given as TRBD1 or TRBD2 (5 bases each). The V end lost 5 bases, the J end lost 3 bases, and 14 bases lay between the germline ends. The CDR3 runs 14 residues. Per germline, CDR1 LGHDT and CDR2 YNNKEL (reference sequence). In nucleotides, the CDR3 is TGTGCCAGCAGCGGTTCCGGGACCCTCTACGAGCAGTACTTC. It is translated as CASSGSGTLYEQYF.

The J gene is TRBJ2-7, the V gene TRBV6-5; TRBD2 agrees at 10 bases. The CDR3 extends over 14 amino acids. Germline V CDR1 and CDR2: MNHEY, SVGAGI. The trim removed 6 bases at V and 4 bases at J, leaving 6 bases unmatched. The CDR3 reads CASRLAGGEYEQYF. The DNA of the CDR3 is TGTGCCAGCAGATTAGCGGGGGGTGAGTACGAGCAGTACTTC.

The chain combines TRBV12-3 or TRBV12-4 with TRBJ1-2; D call uncertain. The germline V and J ends were trimmed by 4 bases and 4 bases, with 10 bases remaining between them. The CDR3 runs to 13 residues. The CDR3 region has the DNA TGTGCCAGCAGTTACGGCAGCGCCTATGGCTACACCTTC. It is translated as CASSYGSAYGYTF.

The chain combines TRBV27 with TRBJ1-4; D is ambiguous. Trimming cost V 3 bases and J 4 bases, with 9 bases left between them. The CDR3 is made up of 14 amino acids. Germline V CDR1 and CDR2: MNHEY, SMNVEV (reference sequence). CDR3 sequence: CASSFRQRNEKLFF. The DNA for the CDR3 is TGTGCCAGCAGTTTCAGGCAGCGTAATGAAAAACTGTTTTTT.

The chain has TRBV12-3 or TRBV12-4 and TRBJ1-1; D unclear. The CDR3 is 13 amino acids. V was trimmed by 2 bases and J by 2 bases, leaving 6 bases between them. In nucleotides, the CDR3 is TGTGCCAGCAGTTTAAATATAAACACTGAAGCTTTCTTT. This gives the protein CASSLNINTEAFF.

V and J are TRBV7-3 and TRBJ1-2; possibly TRBD1 for D (5 bases). The CDR3 length is 15 residues. V was pared by 5 bases and J by 4 bases, with 17 bases between. Germline CDR1 and CDR2: SGHTA and FQGTGA. The CDR3 sequence: CASSPGGGLGYGYTF. The DNA of the CDR3 is TGTGCCAGCAGCCCCGGCGGGGGGTTAGGCTATGGCTACACCTTC.